A single sample is the source of the 30 T cell receptor beta chains below, sequenced in a study of blood T cell repertoires in COVID-19. The data were produced by immunoSEQ multiplex PCR, yet TCRdb's version contains in-frame clones alone and is incomplete. This sample has about half a million clones, with roughly nine tenths found just once. The sequenced sample consisted of peripheral blood. These receptors were obtained from a man aged 18 to 30 with COVID-19, enrolled during active disease.

The rearrangement uses TRBV7-9 and TRBJ1-1; 9 bases map to TRBD1. Trimming took 5 bases from V and 5 from J; bases not matched to a gene: 12. This CDR3 contains 16 residues. CDR1 SEHNR and CDR2 FQNEAQ come from the germline V gene (reference sequence). CDR3 in amino acids: CASSPEYTGGKTEAFF. CDR3 nucleotide sequence: TGTGCCAGCAGCCCAGAGTACACAGGGGGCAAGACTGAAGCTTTCTTT.

CDR3 nucleotides: TGCGCCAGCAGCGGAGGGACTGAGCAGTTCTTC. Translation: CASSGGTEQFF. The chain links TRBV5-1 to TRBJ2-1; TRBD2 is a possible D gene (6 bases). The germline gives CDR1 SGHRS, CDR2 YFSETQ. The CDR3 consists of 11 residues. The V and J ends lost 4 bases and 9 bases respectively, with 8 bases between them.

This chain uses TRBV10-1 with TRBJ2-6, with unresolved D. CDR3 length: 13 residues. The germline V and J ends were trimmed by 4 bases and 1 base, with 2 bases remaining between them. The germline V gene has CDR1 WNHNN and CDR2 SYGVQD (reference sequence). The CDR3 sequence is CASSVSGANVLTF. CDR3 sequence (DNA): TGCGCCAGCAGTGTATCTGGGGCCAACGTCCTGACTTTC.

This chain uses TRBV7-9 with TRBJ2-1, with 9 bases identical to TRBD2. CDR3 length: 12 residues. Trimming cost V 5 bases and J 15 bases; bases outside gene matches: 8. CDR1 is SEHNR and CDR2 is FQNEAQ in the germline V gene (reference sequence). The CDR3 DNA reads TGTGCCAGCAGCAGGACTAGCGATGCTTCGTTCTTC. Encoded protein: CASSRTSDASFF.

The gene calls are TRBV29-1 and TRBJ1-2; no clear D. Germline lookup yields CDR1 SQVTM and CDR2 ANQGSEA. With 2 bases removed from V and 4 bases from J, the gap between germline ends came to 8 bases. The CDR3 extends over 12 amino acids. The CDR3 region is CSVELDLYGYTF. CDR3 bases: TGCAGCGTTGAACTAGACCTCTATGGCTACACCTTC.

The chain combines TRBV27 with TRBJ2-5; D may be TRBD1 (6 bases). Germline-derived CDR1 and CDR2 are MNHEY and SMNVEV (reference sequence). CDR3 length: 16 amino acids. Trimming shortened V by 5 bases and J by 1 base, and 17 bases separated the two germline ends. The CDR3 region has the DNA TGTGCCAGCAGTCCATTGACAGGATTGGCCCAAGAGACCCAGTACTTC. Its translation: CASSPLTGLAQETQYF.

The table lists this clone with a count of one. The gene calls are TRBV19 and TRBJ2-2, with D possibly being TRBD2 (5 bases). V lost 4 bases to trimming and J lost 4 bases, with 10 bases between them. CDR3 length equals 14 residues. Germline-derived CDR1 and CDR2 are LNHDA and SQIVND (reference sequence). The chain's CDR3 is CASSNDRGTGELFF. For the CDR3, the DNA is TGTGCCAGTAGTAACGACCGGGGCACCGGGGAGCTGTTTTTT.

The sample holds many counts of this clone. This chain links TRBV11-2 with TRBJ2-7; 7 bases agree with TRBD2. CDR3 length: 16 amino acids. V lost 5 bases and J lost 2; bases outside the gene matches: 12. Germline values: CDR1 SGHAT, CDR2 FQNNGV. The CDR3 DNA is TGTGCCAGCAGCATCCTTAGCGGGCGGGACGCCTACGAGCAGTACTTC. As protein: CASSILSGRDAYEQYF.

The chain carries TRBV11-1 and TRBJ1-1; D perhaps matches TRBD1 (6 bases). In germline, CDR1 is SGHAT, CDR2 FQDESV (reference sequence). The ends were cut back, 5 bases at V and 11 bases at J, with 15 bases in the middle. This CDR3 has 12 residues. CDR3 region: CASSTRGFGAFF. The CDR3 DNA reads as TGTGCCAGCAGCACCAGGGGTTTCGGGGCTTTCTTT.

The chain couples TRBV28 to TRBJ2-1; 11 bases align to TRBD2. Trimming at V came to 2 bases and at J to 11 bases, leaving 5 bases not matched to a gene. The CDR3 has 14 residues. In germline, CDR1 is MDHEN, CDR2 SYDVKM. CDR3 amino acids: CASSLASGRPKQFF. The DNA of the CDR3 is TGTGCCAGCAGTTTAGCTAGCGGGAGGCCTAAGCAGTTCTTC.

This chain links TRBV7-8 with TRBJ2-1, with TRBD2 identical over 8 bases. Germline CDR1 is SGHVS and CDR2 is FQNEAQ. The CDR3 length is 15 residues. V gave up 5 bases and J gave up 6 bases; unmatched junction bases: 9. CDR3 bases: TGTGCCAGCAGCGCGGGACTAGTCCCCCTCAATGAGCAGTTCTTC. Its protein is CASSAGLVPLNEQFF. Complete variable domain (other parts from reference TRBV7-8 and TRBJ2-1): GAGVSQSPRYKVAKRGQDVALRCDPISGHVSLFWYQQALGQGPEFLTYFQNEAQLDKSGLPSDRFFAERPEGSVSTLKIQRTQQEDSAVYLCASSAGLVPLNEQFFGPGTRLTVL.

The chain uses TRBV18 and TRBJ2-3; D perhaps matches TRBD2 (5 bases). Germline-derived CDR1 and CDR2 are KGHSH and LQKENI. The CDR3 runs 18 residues. Trimming shortened V by 3 bases and J by 2 bases, and 21 bases separated the two germline ends. The chain's CDR3 is CASSPNRAGPLTTDTQYF. The CDR3 DNA follows: TGTGCCAGCTCACCTAATCGGGCGGGCCCACTGACCACAGATACGCAGTATTTT.

V is TRBV2 and J is TRBJ2-1; TRBD2 might be the D (6 bases). The CDR3 extends over 14 amino acids. Germline CDR1 reads SNHLY; CDR2 reads FYNNEI. V was pared by 8 bases and J by 0 bases, with 11 bases between. The CDR3 sequence is CASLGGSSYNEQFF. CDR3 in DNA: TGTGCCAGCCTCGGAGGGAGCTCCTACAATGAGCAGTTCTTC.

The chain is built from TRBV7-8 and TRBJ1-6, with 9 nucleotides matching TRBD1. V shed 5 bases, J shed 6 bases, and the junction held 11 bases outside the gene matches. The CDR3 runs 17 residues. CDR1 and CDR2 (germline): SGHVS, FQNEAQ. CDR3 sequence: CASSNRDRDRINSPLHF. The CDR3 bases are TGTGCCAGCAGCAACCGGGACAGGGATCGGATTAATTCACCCCTCCACTTT.

The chain carries TRBV6-6 and TRBJ1-2, with TRBD1 matching 8 bases. This CDR3 contains 14 residues. The V and J ends lost 10 bases and 2 bases, in that order; junction bases with no gene match: 9. Germline V gene data show CDR1 as MNHNY and CDR2 as SVGAGI (reference sequence). CDR3 region: CATHRGEYNYGYTF. The CDR3 DNA is TGTGCCACCCACAGGGGGGAGTACAACTATGGCTACACCTTC.

The chain recombines TRBV2 with TRBJ2-5, with D tentatively TRBD1 (6 bases). The germline V and J ends were trimmed by 2 bases and 2 bases, with 18 bases remaining between them. Germline assignment: CDR1 SNHLY and CDR2 FYNNEI. There are 17 residues in the CDR3. CDR3 nucleotide sequence: TGTGCCAGCAGTGAATTTGGGTCGGGGACAAATCAAGAGACCCAGTACTTC. As protein: CASSEFGSGTNQETQYF. The whole variable domain, filled in from reference TRBV2 and TRBJ2-5, reads EPEVTQTPSHQVTQMGQEVILRCVPISNHLYFYWYRQILGQKVEFLVSFYNNEISEKSEIFDDQFSVERPDGSNFTLKIRSTKLEDSAMYFCASSEFGSGTNQETQYFGPGTRLLVL.

This clone was found once. The genes are TRBV18 and TRBJ2-1, with a weak D call TRBD1 (6 bases). Per germline, CDR1 KGHSH and CDR2 LQKENI. V lost 6 bases and J lost 0, with 15 bases in between. The CDR3 contains 16 residues. The CDR3 region has the DNA TGTGCCAGCTCGAGCAGGGGACCCAGCTCCTACAATGAGCAGTTCTTC. It specifies CASSSRGPSSYNEQFF.

V is TRBV19 and J is TRBJ1-2; D is unresolved. This CDR3 has 15 residues. V lost 4 bases to trimming and J lost 3 bases, with 15 bases between them. The germline CDR1 and CDR2 sequences are LNHDA and SQIVND (reference sequence). CDR3: CASSSRGSMDYGYTF. CDR3 in DNA: TGTGCCAGTAGTAGTCGGGGATCGATGGACTATGGCTACACCTTC.

A single count supports this clone. The chain is built from TRBV2 and TRBJ2-7; 8 bases agree with TRBD1. Trimming removed 8 bases from V and 0 bases from J; junction bases left unmatched: 6. Germline CDR1 and CDR2: SNHLY and FYNNEI. This CDR3 has 14 amino acids. CDR3 nucleotide sequence: TGTGCCAGCGCCCGGGACAGGAGCTCCTACGAGCAGTACTTC. Translation: CASARDRSSYEQYF.

V and J are TRBV6-5 and TRBJ1-5, with a possible D match to TRBD1 (5 bases). Trimming shortened V by 6 bases and J by 10 bases, and 16 bases separated the two germline ends. The CDR3 loop spans 13 amino acids. The germline V gene has CDR1 MNHEY and CDR2 SVGAGI. CDR3 bases: TGTGCCAGCAGATTGGACATCCATAGCCCCCAGCATTTT. It yields the protein CASRLDIHSPQHF.

The V call is TRBV6-4, the J call TRBJ1-3, with 9 bases fitting TRBD1. The CDR3 is made up of 15 amino acids. Per germline, CDR1 MRHNA and CDR2 SNTAGT. Unmatched junction bases numbered 7, after V lost 6 bases and J lost 4 bases. The CDR3 spells CASRPTGGPGNTIYF. The CDR3 coding sequence is TGTGCCAGCAGACCAACAGGGGGCCCGGGAAACACCATATATTTT.

This clone is a singleton in its sample. This chain connects TRBV28 to TRBJ2-7; 8 bases agree with TRBD1. This CDR3 region has 14 residues. Germline V gene data show CDR1 as MDHEN and CDR2 as SYDVKM. V gave up 6 bases and J gave up 3 bases; unmatched junction bases: 7. DNA of the CDR3: TGTGCCAGCAGAAGACAGGGGTCCGGCTACGAGCAGTACTTC. It specifies CASRRQGSGYEQYF. Full variable domain (remainder filled in from reference TRBV28 and TRBJ2-7): DVKVTQSSRYLVKRTGEKVFLECVQDMDHENMFWYRQDPGLGLRLIYFSYDVKMKEKGDIPEGYSVSREKKERFSLILESASTNQTSMYLCASRRQGSGYEQYFGPGTRLTVT.

This chain connects TRBV12-3 or TRBV12-4 to TRBJ1-1; no reliable D call. There are 12 residues in the CDR3. Trimming left V 6 bases short and J 11 bases short, with 16 bases between. The CDR3 reads CASSLLTEKAFF. DNA of the CDR3: TGTGCCAGCAGCCTACTTACTGAGAAGGCTTTCTTT.

The chain carries TRBV6-5 and TRBJ1-4; 9 bases align to TRBD1. CDR1 MNHEY and CDR2 SVGAGI come from the germline V gene. Unmatched junction bases numbered 9, after V lost 5 bases and J lost 8 bases. The CDR3 covers 15 residues. The CDR3 sequence: CASSQRQGGREKLFF. The CDR3 region has the DNA TGTGCCAGCAGTCAACGACAGGGGGGGCGCGAAAAACTGTTTTTT.

The DNA for the CDR3 is TGTGCCAGTAAGGAAACGGGTACCTACAATGAGCAGTTCTTC. It specifies CASKETGTYNEQFF. V and J are TRBV19 and TRBJ2-1; the D is unclear. Germline-derived CDR1 and CDR2 are LNHDA and SQIVND (reference sequence). This CDR3 is 14 amino acids long. With 7 bases removed from V and 2 bases from J, the gap between germline ends came to 12 bases.

The gene calls are TRBV12-3 or TRBV12-4 and TRBJ2-2; 7 bases map to TRBD2. V gave up 9 bases and J gave up 6 bases; unmatched junction bases: 1. The CDR3 is 11 amino acids. CDR3: CASREAGELFF. CDR3 bases: TGTGCCAGTCGGGAGGCCGGGGAGCTGTTTTTT.

The genes are TRBV12-3 or TRBV12-4 and TRBJ2-1, with 8 bases fitting TRBD2. With 5 bases clipped from V and 7 bases from J, the junction kept 4 bases outside the gene matches. CDR3 length: 13 residues. The CDR3 loop reads CASSRGGGNEQFF. CDR3 DNA sequence: TGTGCCAGCAGTCGGGGGGGTGGGAATGAGCAGTTCTTC.

J is TRBJ2-5 and V is TRBV18; tentative D call: TRBD2 (5 bases). The germline V gene encodes CDR1 KGHSH and CDR2 LQKENI. V dropped 3 bases and J dropped 7 bases, with 9 bases sitting between them. The CDR3 contains 12 residues. The CDR3 DNA is TGTGCCAGCTCACCGGATGGGAGGACCCAGTACTTC. Its protein is CASSPDGRTQYF.

The V and J genes are TRBV10-1 and TRBJ2-3; 8 nucleotides agree with TRBD1. After removal of 5 bases from V and 6 bases from J, the junction contained 1 base not matched to a gene. The CDR3 totals 12 residues. Germline values: CDR1 WNHNN, CDR2 SYGVQD (reference sequence). The CDR3 bases are TGCGCCAGCAGTCAGGGGGCGGATACGCAGTATTTT. It is translated as CASSQGADTQYF.

This clone was detected once. The chain links TRBV11-1 to TRBJ2-7; possibly TRBD2 for D (5 bases). Trimming stripped 4 bases from V and 5 bases from J, with 9 bases between. The CDR3 has 12 amino acids. CDR1 is SGHAT, CDR2 FQDESV, per germline (reference sequence). DNA for the CDR3: TGTGCCAGCAGCTCAGGAGGTAACGAGCAGTACTTC. Translation gives CASSSGGNEQYF.